What follows describes a single T cell receptor (beta chain). Antigen unknown. The V gene lost 3 bases and the J gene lost 10 bases, with 25 bases spanning the gap. Looked up from germline, CDR1 is SGHAT and CDR2 is FQNNGV. There are 17 residues in the CDR3. The sample originates from a study of immune evolution from preneoplasia to lung adenocarcinoma. Overall study findings and caveats: T cell clonality was higher in KRAS-mutant than EGFR-mutant or wild-type nodules. Top clone share appeared to fall from AAH through AIS, MIA, adenocarcinoma.

Two lung cancer pathologists independently confirmed each histologic diagnosis. Macro-dissection enriched premalignant or tumor cells before nucleic acid extraction. Some clones are missing from TCRdb's copy, which holds only in-frame ones; the method was immunoSEQ multiplex PCR. The data contain some 41,000 clones, roughly four fifths of them seen just once; the ten biggest clones take up less than 6%. This TCR derives from a person in their sixties or seventies with lung adenocarcinoma. This chain connects TRBV11-2 to TRBJ2-1; D assignment may be TRBD1 or TRBD2 (5 bases each). Sequenced material: FFPE invasive lung adenocarcinoma tissue. The CDR3 sequence: CASSFLRDPLSPGEQFF. In DNA form, the CDR3 reads TGTGCCAGCAGCTTCTTACGGGACCCGCTGTCCCCGGGCGAGCAGTTCTTC.